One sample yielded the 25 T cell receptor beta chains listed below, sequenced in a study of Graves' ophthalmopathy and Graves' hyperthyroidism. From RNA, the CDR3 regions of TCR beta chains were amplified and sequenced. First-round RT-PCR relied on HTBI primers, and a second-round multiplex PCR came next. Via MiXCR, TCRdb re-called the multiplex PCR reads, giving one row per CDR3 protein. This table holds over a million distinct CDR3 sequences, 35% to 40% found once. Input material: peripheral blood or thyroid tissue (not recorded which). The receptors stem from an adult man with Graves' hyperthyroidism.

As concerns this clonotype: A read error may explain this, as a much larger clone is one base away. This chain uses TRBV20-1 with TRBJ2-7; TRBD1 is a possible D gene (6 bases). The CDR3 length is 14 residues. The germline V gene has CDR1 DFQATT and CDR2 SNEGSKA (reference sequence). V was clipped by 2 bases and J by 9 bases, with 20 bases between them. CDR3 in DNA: TGCAGTGCTAGACCAGGGGTGATTCCGCACGGGCAGTACTTC. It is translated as CSARPGVIPHGQYF.

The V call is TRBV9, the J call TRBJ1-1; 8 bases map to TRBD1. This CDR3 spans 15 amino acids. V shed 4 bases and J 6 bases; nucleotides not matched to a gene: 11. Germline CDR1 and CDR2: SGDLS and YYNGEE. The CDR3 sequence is CASSTTGGGKSEAFF. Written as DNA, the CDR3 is TGTGCCAGCAGCACCACAGGGGGGGGGAAGTCTGAAGCTTTCTTT.

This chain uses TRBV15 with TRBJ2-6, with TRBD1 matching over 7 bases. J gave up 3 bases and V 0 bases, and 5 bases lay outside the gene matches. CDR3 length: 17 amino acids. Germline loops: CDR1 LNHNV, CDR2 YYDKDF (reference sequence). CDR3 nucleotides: TGTGCCACCAGCAGAGATAAGGGGGCAAGTGGGGCCAACGTCCTGACTTTC. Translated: CATSRDKGASGANVLTF.

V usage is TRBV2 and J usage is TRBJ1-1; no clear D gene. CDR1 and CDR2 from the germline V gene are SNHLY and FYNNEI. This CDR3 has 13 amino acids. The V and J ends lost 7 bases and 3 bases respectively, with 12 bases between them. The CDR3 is CASKAEGYTEAFF. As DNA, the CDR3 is TGTGCCAGCAAGGCTGAGGGATACACTGAAGCTTTCTTT.

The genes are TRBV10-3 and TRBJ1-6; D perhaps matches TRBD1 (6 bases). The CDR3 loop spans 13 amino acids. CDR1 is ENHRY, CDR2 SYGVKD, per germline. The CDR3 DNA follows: TGTGCTAGGGGGGGGGCCGGTAATTCACCCCTCCACTTT. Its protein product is CARGGAGNSPLHF.

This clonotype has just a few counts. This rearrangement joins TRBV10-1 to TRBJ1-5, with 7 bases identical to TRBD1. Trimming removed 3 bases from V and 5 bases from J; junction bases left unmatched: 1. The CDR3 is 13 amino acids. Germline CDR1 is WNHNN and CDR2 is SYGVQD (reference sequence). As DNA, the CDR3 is TGCGCCAGCAGTGACCAGGGGGATCAGCCCCAGCATTTT. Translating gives CASSDQGDQPQHF.

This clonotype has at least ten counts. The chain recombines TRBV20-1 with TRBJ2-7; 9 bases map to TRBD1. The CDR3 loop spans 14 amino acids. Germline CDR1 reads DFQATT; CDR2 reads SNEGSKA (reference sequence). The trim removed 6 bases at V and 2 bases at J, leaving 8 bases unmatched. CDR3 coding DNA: TGCAGTGCCAGTGGGACAGGGAATACCTACGAGCAGTACTTC. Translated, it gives CSASGTGNTYEQYF.

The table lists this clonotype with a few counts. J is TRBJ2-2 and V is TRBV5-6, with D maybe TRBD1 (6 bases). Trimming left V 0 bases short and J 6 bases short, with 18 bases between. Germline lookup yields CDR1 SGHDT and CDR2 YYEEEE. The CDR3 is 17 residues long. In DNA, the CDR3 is TGTGCCAGCAGCTTGGTCGTGGGGACACCCTCCCCCGGGGAGCTGTTTTTT. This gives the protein CASSLVVGTPSPGELFF.

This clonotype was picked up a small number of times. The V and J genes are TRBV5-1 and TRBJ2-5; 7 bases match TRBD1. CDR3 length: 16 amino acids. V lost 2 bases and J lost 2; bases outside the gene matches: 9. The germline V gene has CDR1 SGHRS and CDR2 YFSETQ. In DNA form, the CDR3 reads TGCGCCAGCAGCTTTGCGCAGGGGGTGGTACAAGAGACCCAGTACTTC. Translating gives CASSFAQGVVQETQYF.

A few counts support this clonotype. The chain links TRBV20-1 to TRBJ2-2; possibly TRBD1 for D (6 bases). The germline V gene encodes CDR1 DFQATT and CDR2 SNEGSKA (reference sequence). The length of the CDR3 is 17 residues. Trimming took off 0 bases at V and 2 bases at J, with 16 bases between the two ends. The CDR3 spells CSARDWEWGPNTGELFF. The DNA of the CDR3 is TGCAGTGCTAGAGATTGGGAATGGGGGCCAAACACCGGGGAGCTGTTTTTT.

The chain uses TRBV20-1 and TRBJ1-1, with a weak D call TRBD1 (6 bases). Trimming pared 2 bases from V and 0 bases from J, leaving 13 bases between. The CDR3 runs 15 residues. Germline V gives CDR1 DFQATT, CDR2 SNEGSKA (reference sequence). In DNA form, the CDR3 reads TGCAGTGCTAGAAGTGGACAGCTTCTGAACACTGAAGCTTTCTTT. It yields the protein CSARSGQLLNTEAFF.

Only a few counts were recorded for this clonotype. CDR3 amino acids: CASSFSRERTGELFF. The CDR3 DNA sequence: TGTGCCAGCAGCTTCTCAAGGGAGCGGACCGGGGAGCTGTTTTTT. The chain uses TRBV7-2 and TRBJ2-2; D is possibly TRBD2 (5 bases). Looked up from germline, CDR1 is SGHTA and CDR2 is FQGNSA. V was pared by 3 bases and J by 5 bases, with 13 bases between. The CDR3 spans 15 residues.

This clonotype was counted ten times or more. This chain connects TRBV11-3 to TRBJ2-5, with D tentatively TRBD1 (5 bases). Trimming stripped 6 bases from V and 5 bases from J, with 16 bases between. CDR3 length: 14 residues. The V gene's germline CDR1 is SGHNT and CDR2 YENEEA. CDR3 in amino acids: CASRYKGRRETQYF. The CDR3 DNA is TGTGCCAGCAGATATAAGGGGCGTCGGGAGACCCAGTACTTC.

CDR3 region: CASSCGTHQETQYF. The DNA of the CDR3 is TGTGCCAGCAGCTGTGGGACTCACCAAGAGACCCAGTACTTC. The chain uses TRBV7-9 and TRBJ2-5; D might be TRBD2 (6 bases). V lost 4 bases and J 0 bases, leaving 9 bases between the germline ends. CDR3 length equals 14 residues. Germline V lookup: CDR1 SEHNR, CDR2 FQNEAQ (reference sequence).

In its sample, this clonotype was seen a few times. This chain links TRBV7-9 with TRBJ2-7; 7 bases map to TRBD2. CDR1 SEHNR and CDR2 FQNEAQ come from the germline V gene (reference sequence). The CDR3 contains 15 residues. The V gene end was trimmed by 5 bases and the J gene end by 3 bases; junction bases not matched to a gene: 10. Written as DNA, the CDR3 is TGTGCCAGCAGCCCCGAGGCGGGAGAGGGCTACGAGCAGTACTTC. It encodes CASSPEAGEGYEQYF.

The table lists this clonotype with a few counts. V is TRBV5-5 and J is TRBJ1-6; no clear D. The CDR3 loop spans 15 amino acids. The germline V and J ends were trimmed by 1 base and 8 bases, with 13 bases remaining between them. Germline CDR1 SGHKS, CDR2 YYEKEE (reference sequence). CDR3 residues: CASSLKTESDSPLHF. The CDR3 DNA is TGTGCCAGCAGCTTGAAGACCGAAAGTGATTCACCCCTCCACTTT.

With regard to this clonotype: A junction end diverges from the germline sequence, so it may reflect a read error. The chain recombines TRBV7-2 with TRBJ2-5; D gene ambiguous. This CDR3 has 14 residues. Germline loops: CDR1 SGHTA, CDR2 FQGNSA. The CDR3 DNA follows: TGTGCCAGCAGCTTAGTAGGCCGCCGTCAGCCCCAGTACTTT. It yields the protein CASSLVGRRQPQYF.

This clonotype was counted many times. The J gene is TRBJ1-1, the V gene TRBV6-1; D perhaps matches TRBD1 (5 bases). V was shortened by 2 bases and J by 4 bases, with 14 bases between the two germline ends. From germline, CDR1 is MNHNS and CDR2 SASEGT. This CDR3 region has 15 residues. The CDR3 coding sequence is TGTGCCAGCAGTGAATTAGCAGGGCGTCGCACTGAAGCTTTCTTT. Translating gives CASSELAGRRTEAFF.

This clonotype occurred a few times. CDR3: CASRQGGGAEAFF. DNA of the CDR3: TGTGCCAGCAGACAAGGGGGCGGTGCTGAAGCTTTCTTT. The gene calls are TRBV12-3 or TRBV12-4 and TRBJ1-1; 7 nucleotides match TRBD1. After removal of 6 bases from V and 6 bases from J, the junction contained 7 bases not matched to a gene. CDR3 length: 13 residues.

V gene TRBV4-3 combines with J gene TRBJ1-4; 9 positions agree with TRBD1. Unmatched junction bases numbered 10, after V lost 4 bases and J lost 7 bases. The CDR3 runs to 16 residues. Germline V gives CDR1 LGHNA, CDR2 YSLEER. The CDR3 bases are TGCGCCAGCAGCCCATTGGTCATGGACAGGGGTGAAAAACTGTTTTTT. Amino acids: CASSPLVMDRGEKLFF.

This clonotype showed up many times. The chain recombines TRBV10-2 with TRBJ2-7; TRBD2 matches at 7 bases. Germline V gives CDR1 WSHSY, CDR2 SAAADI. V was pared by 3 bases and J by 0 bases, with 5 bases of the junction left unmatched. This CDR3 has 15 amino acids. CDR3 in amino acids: CASSDGLADSYEQYF. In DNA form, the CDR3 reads TGCGCCAGCAGTGATGGGCTAGCGGACTCCTACGAGCAGTACTTC.

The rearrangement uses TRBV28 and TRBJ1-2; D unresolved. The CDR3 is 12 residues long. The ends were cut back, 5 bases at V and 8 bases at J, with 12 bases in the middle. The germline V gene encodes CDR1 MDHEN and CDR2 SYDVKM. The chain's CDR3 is CASSAQVVGYTF. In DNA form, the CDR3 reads TGTGCCAGCAGTGCGCAGGTAGTAGGCTACACCTTC.

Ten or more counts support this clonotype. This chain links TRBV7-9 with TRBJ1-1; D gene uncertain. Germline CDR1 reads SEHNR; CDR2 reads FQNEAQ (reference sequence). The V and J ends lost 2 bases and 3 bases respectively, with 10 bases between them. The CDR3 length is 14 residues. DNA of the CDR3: TGTGCCAGCAGCTTACGGATCGGACACACTGAAGCTTTCTTT. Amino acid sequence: CASSLRIGHTEAFF.

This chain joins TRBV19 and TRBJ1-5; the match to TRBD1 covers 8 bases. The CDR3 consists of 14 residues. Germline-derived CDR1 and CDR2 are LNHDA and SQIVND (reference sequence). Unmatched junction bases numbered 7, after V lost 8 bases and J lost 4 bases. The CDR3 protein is CASVGRGPNQPQHF. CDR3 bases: TGTGCCAGTGTTGGCAGGGGGCCTAATCAGCCCCAGCATTTT.

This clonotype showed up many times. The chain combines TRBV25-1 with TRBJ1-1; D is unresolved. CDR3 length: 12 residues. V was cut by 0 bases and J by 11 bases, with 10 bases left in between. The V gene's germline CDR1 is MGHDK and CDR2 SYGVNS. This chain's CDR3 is CASSEYPGGAFF. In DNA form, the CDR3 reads TGTGCCAGCAGTGAATATCCCGGTGGGGCTTTCTTT.